A selection of T cell receptor beta chains follows, all from one sample in a study of CD8 T cells in ankylosing spondylitis. MiXCR was run by TCRdb on the 5' RACE reads, yielding one entry per CDR3 protein. This table holds about 260,000 distinct CDR3 sequences, roughly 20% found once. The sample was blood, either unsorted or a sorted T cell fraction (not recorded which). The source of these receptors is a male donor with ankylosing spondylitis or in good health (not recorded which). CDR3s include the opening cysteine and the closing phenylalanine or tryptophan. Fields, in order: J gene, D gene, V gene, clone size, CDR3 DNA, CDR3 protein. D genes are given only for firm matches. Clone size is not always given. Where it is, it says once, few, many or a class for expanded clones.

TRBJ1-5,-,TRBV7-9,few,TGTGCCAGCAGCTCGCGGGGGGGGCAACGCGGGCATTTT,CASSSRGGQRGHF
TRBJ2-1,-,TRBV7-9,few,TGTGCCAGCAGCTTAGCAGCCAATGAGCAGTTCTTC,CASSLAANEQFF
TRBJ1-1,TRBD1,TRBV7-6,-,TGTGCCAGCAGCTTATCAGGGACAGGTGAAGCTTTCTTT,CASSLSGTGEAFF
TRBJ2-1,-,TRBV27,-,TGTGCCAGCAGTTTGGGAGAGACCTACTACAATGAGCAGTTCTTC,CASSLGETYYNEQFF
TRBJ2-3,-,TRBV29-1,-,TGCAGCGTTGCAGGAGGGGTGGGAGATACGCAGTATTTT,CSVAGGVGDTQYF
TRBJ1-4,-,TRBV29-1,-,TGCAGCGTTGGACAGCCAACTAATGAAAAACTGTTTTTT,CSVGQPTNEKLFF
TRBJ2-5,-,TRBV11-2,few,TGTGCCAGCAGCTTAGATCTCCAGGGGTGGGAGACCCAGTACTTC,CASSLDLQGWETQYF
TRBJ1-2,-,TRBV5-1,-,TGCGCCAGCAGCTTGGGGGACAAGGGGTCTGCGGGCTACACCTTC,CASSLGDKGSAGYTF
TRBJ1-4,-,TRBV12-3/TRBV12-4,-,TGTGCCAGCAGCAGAGCCAGAACAACTAATGAAAAACTGTTTTTT,CASSRARTTNEKLFF
TRBJ2-3,-,TRBV3-1,few,TGTGCCAGCAGCCAAGACTATGGCAGGGGAACAAATACGCAGTATTTT,CASSQDYGRGTNTQYF
TRBJ2-6,TRBD1,TRBV4-2,-,TGTGCCAGCAGCCATCAGGGGGCACTCTCTGGGGCCAACGTCCTGACTTTC,CASSHQGALSGANVLTF
TRBJ1-6,-,TRBV12-3/TRBV12-4,many,TGTGCCAGCACCACTGGACAGCCAAATTCACCCCTCCACTTT,CASTTGQPNSPLHF
TRBJ2-3,-,TRBV28,-,TGTGCCAGCAACCCGAGGGTCGAAGATACGCAGTATTTT,CASNPRVEDTQYF
TRBJ2-1,-,TRBV20-1,many,TGCAGTGCTGGCCCGGGCCCGCGGGAGCAGTTCTTC,CSAGPGPREQFF
TRBJ1-2,-,TRBV3-1,few,TGTGCCAGCAGCCAAGTCCCGGGGGGGGACTATGGCTACACCTTC,CASSQVPGGDYGYTF
TRBJ2-6,-,TRBV2,-,TGTGCCAGCAGTAGGGACATGTTCTCTGGGGCCAACGTCCTGACTTTC,CASSRDMFSGANVLTF
TRBJ1-4,TRBD1,TRBV28,-,TGTGCCAGCAGTTTGGTGAGGGGGCCCACTAATGAAAAACTGTTTTTT,CASSLVRGPTNEKLFF
TRBJ2-5,TRBD1,TRBV25-1,few,TGTGCCAGCAGTGAGGGACAGGGAAGGGAGACCCAGTACTTC,CASSEGQGRETQYF